These 20 T cell receptor beta chains share one sample of origin, sequenced in a study of cytomegalovirus exposure and HLA in healthy donors. A multiplex PCR was run with 60 Vbeta primers and 13 Jbeta primers. Clones were sequenced by immunoSEQ multiplex PCR, and TCRdb holds only the in-frame ones, with some missing. The repertoire has about 150,000 clones, roughly four fifths of them found once; the top ten carry around 8.1%. The sample was PBMCs. The source of these receptors is a woman aged 45-65 years in good health and CMV-seropositive.

V gene TRBV29-1 combines with J gene TRBJ2-3, with a weak D call TRBD2 (5 bases). Germline V CDR1 and CDR2: SQVTM, ANQGSEA. The CDR3 extends over 14 amino acids. With 5 bases removed from V and 5 bases from J, the gap between germline ends came to 17 bases. The CDR3 region is CSVLVGDEGDTQYF. In nucleotides, the CDR3 is TGCAGCGTTTTGGTGGGAGACGAGGGAGATACGCAGTATTTT.

The genes are TRBV10-3 and TRBJ2-2, with 7 bases that match TRBD2. V dropped 2 bases and J dropped 6; count of bases not matched to a gene: 9. The CDR3 contains 16 residues. Germline assignment: CDR1 ENHRY and CDR2 SYGVKD. CDR3 nucleotides: TGTGCCATCAGTGAGCGGAGCGGGGTAGGGGCCGGGGAGCTGTTTTTT. Amino acid sequence: CAISERSGVGAGELFF.

The chain couples TRBV2 to TRBJ1-1; TRBD1 matches 8 bases. The V gene's germline CDR1 is SNHLY and CDR2 FYNNEI. CDR3 size: 15 residues. V was clipped by 0 bases and J by 5 bases; unmatched bases: 5. CDR3: CASSEAQGAGTEAFF. In DNA form, the CDR3 reads TGTGCCAGCAGTGAAGCCCAGGGGGCAGGAACTGAAGCTTTCTTT.

The genes are TRBV11-3 and TRBJ1-6; 8 bases match TRBD1. V shed 5 bases and J 8 bases; nucleotides not matched to a gene: 2. The CDR3 loop spans 13 amino acids. Germline V gene data show CDR1 as SGHNT and CDR2 as YENEEA. CDR3 loop: CASSADRDSPLHF. Here the CDR3 DNA reads TGTGCCAGCAGCGCGGACAGGGATTCACCCCTCCACTTT.

This clone occurred once. This sequence joins TRBV7-3 and TRBJ2-1; 7 bases align to TRBD2. CDR3 length equals 12 residues. CDR1 and CDR2 from the germline V gene are SGHTA and FQGTGA. Unmatched junction bases numbered 10, after V lost 6 bases and J lost 14 bases. The CDR3: CASSLGTTRKFF. For the CDR3, the DNA is TGTGCCAGCAGTTTAGGGACTACCAGGAAGTTCTTC.

The chain recombines TRBV29-1 with TRBJ2-1; possibly TRBD2 for D (7 bases). V was cut by 3 bases and J by 9 bases, with 18 bases left in between. Germline V lookup: CDR1 SQVTM, CDR2 ANQGSEA. CDR3 length: 14 amino acids. DNA for the CDR3: TGCAGCGTTGACATTTCGGGGGGCAGGGGTGAGCAGTTCTTC. Its translation is CSVDISGGRGEQFF.

The chain employs TRBV7-8 and TRBJ2-1; 12 nucleotides match TRBD2. V dropped 6 bases and J dropped 8; count of bases not matched to a gene: 11. Germline loops: CDR1 SGHVS, CDR2 FQNEAQ. The CDR3 spans 16 residues. The CDR3 loop is CASRPRLAGVSHEQFF. DNA of the CDR3: TGTGCCAGCAGACCGAGACTAGCGGGAGTGTCCCATGAGCAGTTCTTC. Combining the CDR3 with reference TRBV7-8 and TRBJ2-1 gives the whole variable domain GAGVSQSPRYKVAKRGQDVALRCDPISGHVSLFWYQQALGQGPEFLTYFQNEAQLDKSGLPSDRFFAERPEGSVSTLKIQRTQQEDSAVYLCASRPRLAGVSHEQFFGPGTRLTVL.

The CDR3 bases are TGTGCCAGTAGTTTAGCGGGGGGGCTTGGGTCAGATACGCAGTATTTT. This encodes CASSLAGGLGSDTQYF. The chain is built from TRBV19 and TRBJ2-3, with 11 bases identical to TRBD2. The CDR3 consists of 16 residues. Germline CDR1 reads LNHDA; CDR2 reads SQIVND (reference sequence). Trimming cost V 5 bases and J 4 bases; bases outside gene matches: 8. Looking up the rest from reference TRBV19 and TRBJ2-3 gives the full variable domain: DGGITQSPKYLFRKEGQNVTLSCEQNLNHDAMYWYRQDPGQGLRLIYYSQIVNDFQKGDIAEGYSVSREKKESFPLTVTSAQKNPTAFYLCASSLAGGLGSDTQYFGPGTRLTVL.

The chain is built from TRBV27 and TRBJ2-7; 11 bases match TRBD2. CDR3 length: 19 amino acids. Germline assignment: CDR1 MNHEY and CDR2 SMNVEV (reference sequence). V dropped 2 bases and J dropped 0; count of bases not matched to a gene: 12. As DNA, the CDR3 is TGTGCCAGCAGTTTAGTTGGGGGGACTAGCGGTTATAGCTCCTACGAGCAGTACTTC. Its protein is CASSLVGGTSGYSSYEQYF.

The CDR3 sequence: CASSGDRTYEQYF. The CDR3 region has the DNA TGTGCCAGCAGTGGGGACAGAACCTACGAGCAGTACTTC. V and J are TRBV7-9 and TRBJ2-7; 7 nucleotides match TRBD1. In germline, CDR1 is SEHNR, CDR2 FQNEAQ (reference sequence). The CDR3 length is 13 residues. J was trimmed by 2 bases and V by 6 bases; bases with no gene match: 4.

The rearrangement uses TRBV30 and TRBJ2-4, with 8 bases aligning to TRBD2. The CDR3 has 15 amino acids. Germline V gives CDR1 GTSNPN, CDR2 SVGIG (reference sequence). The J segment lost 4 bases and the V segment lost 3 bases, leaving 8 bases of the junction unmatched. In DNA form, the CDR3 reads TGTGCCTGGAGCGCGGGAGGACAGTCTAAAAACATTCAGTACTTC. Protein sequence: CAWSAGGQSKNIQYF.

The chain employs TRBV5-1 and TRBJ2-3; the D gene is possibly TRBD2 (6 bases). Germline values: CDR1 SGHRS, CDR2 YFSETQ. Between the trimmed V and J ends, which lost 4 bases and 4 bases, there was a span of 16 bases. The CDR3 loop spans 15 amino acids. The CDR3 bases are TGCGCCAGCAGCACCGGGACTGCACTTTCAGATACGCAGTATTTT. As protein: CASSTGTALSDTQYF.

This chain links TRBV30 with TRBJ1-2; 10 bases align to TRBD1. V trimming: 0 bases; J trimming: 5 bases; junction bases outside the gene matches: 3. Germline V CDR1 and CDR2: GTSNPN, SVGIG (reference sequence). CDR3 size: 14 residues. The CDR3 reads CAWSVGTGVYGYTF. The DNA of the CDR3 is TGTGCCTGGAGTGTAGGGACAGGGGTTTATGGCTACACCTTC.

This sequence joins TRBV30 and TRBJ1-5; unclear D gene. CDR3 length: 12 residues. Trimming took 1 base from V and 5 from J, leaving 6 bases between them. Germline CDR1 reads GTSNPN; CDR2 reads SVGIG (reference sequence). The CDR3 sequence: CAWSGGYQPQHF. The CDR3 DNA follows: TGTGCCTGGAGTGGAGGGTATCAGCCCCAGCATTTT.

V usage is TRBV7-8 and J usage is TRBJ1-1, with 7 bases identical to TRBD1. The CDR3 loop spans 13 amino acids. The V gene's germline CDR1 is SGHVS and CDR2 FQNEAQ. V lost 5 bases and J lost 5; bases outside the gene matches: 5. In DNA form, the CDR3 reads TGTGCCAGCAGCAGACAGGGCCGGACTGAAGCTTTCTTT. Translating gives CASSRQGRTEAFF.

This chain joins TRBV29-1 and TRBJ1-1; the match to TRBD1 covers 8 bases. The germline CDR1 and CDR2 sequences are SQVTM and ANQGSEA. The CDR3 has 12 amino acids. V lost 5 bases, J lost 1 base, and 0 bases stayed unmatched. The CDR3 coding sequence is TGCAGCGTTCAGGGGGCGAACACTGAAGCTTTCTTT. It specifies CSVQGANTEAFF.

The chain couples TRBV7-3 to TRBJ2-3, with 9 nucleotides matching TRBD2. The CDR3 spans 17 residues. Losses at the gene ends were 4 bases for V and 0 bases for J; bases not matched to a gene: 8. Germline CDR1 and CDR2: SGHTA and FQGTGA. CDR3 DNA sequence: TGTGCCAGCAGCTCTGGAGAGCGGGAGGCAAGCACAGATACGCAGTATTTT. Translation gives CASSSGEREASTDTQYF.

This chain connects TRBV6-1 to TRBJ2-3; 8 bases map to TRBD2. CDR1 MNHNS and CDR2 SASEGT come from the germline V gene. V dropped 10 bases and J dropped 2; count of bases not matched to a gene: 5. The CDR3 extends over 13 amino acids. CDR3 sequence reads: CATLAGNTDTQYF. DNA of the CDR3: TGTGCCACGCTAGCGGGCAACACAGATACGCAGTATTTT.

This chain uses TRBV7-8 with TRBJ2-3; D possibly corresponds to TRBD2 (6 bases). From germline, CDR1 is SGHVS and CDR2 FQNEAQ. This CDR3 has 15 residues. Trimming removed 2 bases at V and 0 bases at J, with 9 bases between. CDR3 in amino acids: CASSLMAGSTDTQYF. CDR3 bases: TGTGCCAGCAGCTTAATGGCGGGGAGCACAGATACGCAGTATTTT.

This rearrangement joins TRBV6-5 to TRBJ2-7, with no clear D. The CDR3 has 13 residues. V lost 6 bases to trimming and J lost 2 bases, with 11 bases between them. The germline gives CDR1 MNHEY, CDR2 SVGAGI. CDR3 sequence: CASRSRGPYEQYF. The CDR3 bases are TGTGCCAGCAGGTCAAGAGGTCCCTACGAGCAGTACTTC.